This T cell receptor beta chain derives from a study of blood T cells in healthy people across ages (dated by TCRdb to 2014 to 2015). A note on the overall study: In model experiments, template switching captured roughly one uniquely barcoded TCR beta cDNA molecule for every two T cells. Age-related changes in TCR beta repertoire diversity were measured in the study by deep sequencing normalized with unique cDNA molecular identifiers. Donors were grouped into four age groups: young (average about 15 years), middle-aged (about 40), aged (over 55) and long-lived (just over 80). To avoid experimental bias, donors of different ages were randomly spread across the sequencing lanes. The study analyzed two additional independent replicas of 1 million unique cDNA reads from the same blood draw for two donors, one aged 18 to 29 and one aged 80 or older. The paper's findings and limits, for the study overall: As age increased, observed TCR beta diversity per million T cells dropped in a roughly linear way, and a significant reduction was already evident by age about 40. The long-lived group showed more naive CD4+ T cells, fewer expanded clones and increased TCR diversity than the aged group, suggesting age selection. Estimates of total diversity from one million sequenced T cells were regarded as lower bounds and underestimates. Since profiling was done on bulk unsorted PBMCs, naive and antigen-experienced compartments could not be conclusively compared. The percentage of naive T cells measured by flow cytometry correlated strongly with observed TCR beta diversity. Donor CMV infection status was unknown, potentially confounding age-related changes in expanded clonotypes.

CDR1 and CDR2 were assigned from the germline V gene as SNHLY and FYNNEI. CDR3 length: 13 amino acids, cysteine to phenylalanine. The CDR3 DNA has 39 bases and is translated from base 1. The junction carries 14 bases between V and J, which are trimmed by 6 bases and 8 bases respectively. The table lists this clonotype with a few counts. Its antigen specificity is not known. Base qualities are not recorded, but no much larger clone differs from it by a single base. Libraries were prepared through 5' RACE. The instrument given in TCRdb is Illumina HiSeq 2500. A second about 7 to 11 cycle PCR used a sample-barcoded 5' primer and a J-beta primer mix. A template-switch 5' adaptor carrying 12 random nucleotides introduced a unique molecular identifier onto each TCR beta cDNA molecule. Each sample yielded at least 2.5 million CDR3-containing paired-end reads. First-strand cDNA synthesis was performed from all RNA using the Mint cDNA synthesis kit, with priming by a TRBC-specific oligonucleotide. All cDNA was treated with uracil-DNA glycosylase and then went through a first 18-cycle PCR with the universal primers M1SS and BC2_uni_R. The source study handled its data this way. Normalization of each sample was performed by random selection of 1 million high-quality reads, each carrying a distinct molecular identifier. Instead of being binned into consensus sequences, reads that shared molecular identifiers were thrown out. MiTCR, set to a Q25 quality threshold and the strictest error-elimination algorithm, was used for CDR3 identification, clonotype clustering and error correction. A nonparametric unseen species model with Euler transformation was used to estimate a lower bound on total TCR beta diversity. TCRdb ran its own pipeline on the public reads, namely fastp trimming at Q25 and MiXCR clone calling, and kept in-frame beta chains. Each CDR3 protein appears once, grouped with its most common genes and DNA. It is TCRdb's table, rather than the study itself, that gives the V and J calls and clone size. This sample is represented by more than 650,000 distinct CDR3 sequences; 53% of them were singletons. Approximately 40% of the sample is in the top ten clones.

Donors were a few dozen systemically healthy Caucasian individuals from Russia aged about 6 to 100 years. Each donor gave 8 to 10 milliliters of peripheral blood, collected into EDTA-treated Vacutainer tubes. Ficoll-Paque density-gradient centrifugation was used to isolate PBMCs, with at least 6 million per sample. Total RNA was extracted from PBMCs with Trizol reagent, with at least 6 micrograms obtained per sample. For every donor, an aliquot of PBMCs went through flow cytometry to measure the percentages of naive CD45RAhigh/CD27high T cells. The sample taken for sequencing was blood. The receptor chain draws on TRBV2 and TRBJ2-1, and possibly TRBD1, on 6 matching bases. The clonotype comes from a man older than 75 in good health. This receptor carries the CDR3 CASSLQGLDEQFF. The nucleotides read TGTGCCAGCAGCCTACAGGGTCTGGATGAGCAGTTCTTC.